The 18 T cell receptor beta chains below all came from one sample that was sequenced in a study of early T cells in non-severe SARS-CoV-2 infection. TCRdb processed the 5' RACE reads anew with MiXCR; each CDR3 protein has one entry. The sample lists 75,000 or so distinct CDR3 sequences, around 15% occurring once. The sample taken for sequencing was whole blood. These receptors were collected from an adult who was a healthcare worker with PCR-confirmed SARS-CoV-2 infection or an uninfected control (not recorded which).

CDR3: CASSLDGQGSSEQFF. CDR3 nucleotides: TGTGCCAGCAGCTTGGATGGACAGGGGTCGAGTGAGCAGTTCTTC. The chain links TRBV5-4 to TRBJ2-1, with 9 bases identical to TRBD1. Trimming took 0 bases from V and 9 from J; bases not matched to a gene: 7. The germline V gene encodes CDR1 SGHNT and CDR2 YYREEE (reference sequence). This CDR3 region has 15 residues.

This clonotype turned up a few times. The J gene is TRBJ1-1, the V gene TRBV6-1, with 9 nucleotides matching TRBD1. The V segment lost 4 bases and the J segment 5 bases; nucleotides outside the gene matches: 5. Per the germline V gene, CDR1 is MNHNS and CDR2 is SASEGT. This CDR3 contains 14 residues. CDR3 DNA: TGTGCCAGCAGTGCAACCGGGACAGGGACTGAAGCTTTCTTT. Translating gives CASSATGTGTEAFF.

This clonotype was counted only a few times. The chain uses TRBV20-1 and TRBJ1-1; TRBD1 is a possible D gene (6 bases). This CDR3 has 13 amino acids. Between the trimmed V and J ends, which lost 5 bases and 1 base, there was a span of 11 bases. Germline V gives CDR1 DFQATT, CDR2 SNEGSKA (reference sequence). As DNA, the CDR3 is TGCAGTGCTCCTGGGACACCGAACACTGAAGCTTTCTTT. This codes for CSAPGTPNTEAFF.

The CDR3 here is CASSPGRNTGELFF. CDR3 nucleotides: TGTGCCAGCTCACCGGGAAGGAACACCGGGGAGCTGTTTTTT. The rearrangement joins TRBV18 to TRBJ2-2, with D uncertain. This CDR3 is 14 amino acids long. V lost 3 bases and J lost 1, with 6 bases in between. In germline, CDR1 is KGHSH, CDR2 LQKENI.

This clonotype occurred a few times. This chain links TRBV7-8 with TRBJ1-3; TRBD1 is a possible D gene (6 bases). The V end lost 5 bases, the J end lost 4 bases, and 12 bases lay between the germline ends. Per the germline V gene, CDR1 is SGHVS and CDR2 is FQNEAQ. The CDR3 covers 14 residues. CDR3 in amino acids: CASSANRAGNTIYF. The CDR3 DNA reads TGTGCCAGCAGCGCTAACAGGGCCGGAAACACCATATATTTT.

This clonotype showed up many times. This chain uses TRBV2 with TRBJ1-1; 7 positions agree with TRBD1. The CDR3 has 14 residues. Germline values: CDR1 SNHLY, CDR2 FYNNEI. V lost 5 bases and J lost 7; bases outside the gene matches: 10. CDR3 amino acids: CASSQRLGQVEAFF. CDR3 in DNA: TGTGCCAGCAGTCAGCGATTAGGACAGGTTGAAGCTTTCTTT.

The V call is TRBV12-3 or TRBV12-4, the J call TRBJ2-5; weak D call: TRBD2 (7 bases). V lost 0 bases to trimming and J lost 5 bases, with 10 bases between them. The CDR3 runs to 14 residues. The CDR3, as DNA: TGTGCCAGCAGTTTAGCGGGGGGGCCGGAGACCCAGTACTTC. It codes for CASSLAGGPETQYF.

This clonotype has a handful of counts. V is TRBV6-2 or TRBV6-3 and J is TRBJ2-1, with TRBD2 matching 11 bases. Unmatched junction bases numbered 5, after V lost 6 bases and J lost 4 bases. Looked up from germline, CDR1 is MNHEY and CDR2 is SVGEGT. The CDR3 is 15 residues long. CDR3: CASRASGGKYNEQFF. The CDR3 DNA reads as TGTGCCAGCAGGGCTAGCGGGGGGAAATACAATGAGCAGTTCTTC.

This clonotype was seen only a few times. The J gene is TRBJ1-1, the V gene TRBV7-8, with D uncertain. Germline loops: CDR1 SGHVS, CDR2 FQNEAQ. Trimming shortened V by 2 bases and J by 10 bases, and 20 bases separated the two germline ends. The CDR3 sequence is 15 residues long. For the CDR3, the DNA is TGTGCCAGCAGCTTATTTGCCGGGGAGGGTACCAGAGCTTTCTTT. Protein sequence: CASSLFAGEGTRAFF. Using reference TRBV7-8 and TRBJ1-1 for the parts outside the CDR3, the full variable domain is GAGVSQSPRYKVAKRGQDVALRCDPISGHVSLFWYQQALGQGPEFLTYFQNEAQLDKSGLPSDRFFAERPEGSVSTLKIQRTQQEDSAVYLCASSLFAGEGTRAFFGQGTRLTVV.

V and J are TRBV10-2 and TRBJ1-1; D remains unclear. CDR1 is WSHSY, CDR2 SAAADI, per germline. The CDR3 length is 16 residues. V gave up 0 bases and J gave up 0 bases, with 11 bases separating them. The CDR3 sequence: CASSESLGIMNTEAFF. As DNA, the CDR3 is TGCGCCAGCAGTGAGTCGTTGGGTATTATGAACACTGAAGCTTTCTTT.

This clonotype has a handful of counts. The genes are TRBV5-1 and TRBJ2-5, with TRBD2 as a possible D gene (5 bases). V lost 2 bases, J lost 2 bases, and 16 bases lay in between. The germline CDR1 and CDR2 sequences are SGHRS and YFSETQ. This CDR3 comprises 16 residues. In nucleotides, the CDR3 is TGCGCCAGCAGCTTCGCCAAAACCGGGAATCAAGAGACCCAGTACTTC. Its translation: CASSFAKTGNQETQYF. Drawing the rest from reference TRBV5-1 and TRBJ2-5, the complete variable domain is KAGVTQTPRYLIKTRGQQVTLSCSPISGHRSVSWYQQTPGQGLQFLFEYFSETQRNKGNFPGRFSGRQFSNSRSEMNVSTLELGDSALYLCASSFAKTGNQETQYFGPGTRLLVL.

This clonotype appeared many times. This chain uses TRBV7-9 with TRBJ2-1; D gene unclear. Trimming left V 5 bases short and J 0 bases short, with 5 bases between. The CDR3 covers 13 residues. Germline V CDR1 and CDR2: SEHNR, FQNEAQ (reference sequence). CDR3 bases: TGTGCCAGCAGCCTAGGCTCCTACAATGAGCAGTTCTTC. Translating it yields CASSLGSYNEQFF.

The chain employs TRBV28 and TRBJ2-7; D is unclear. Between the trimmed V and J ends, which lost 6 bases and 3 bases, there was a span of 6 bases. The length of the CDR3 is 11 residues. The germline CDR1 and CDR2 sequences are MDHEN and SYDVKM. DNA of the CDR3: TGTGCCAGCAGCGGCAACTACGAGCAGTACTTC. Translating gives CASSGNYEQYF.

This clonotype was observed a few times. This chain connects TRBV20-1 to TRBJ2-1; D remains unclear. The CDR3 is 14 amino acids. With 2 bases removed from V and 8 bases from J, the gap between germline ends came to 16 bases. Germline V gene lookup returns CDR1 DFQATT and CDR2 SNEGSKA (reference sequence). The DNA for the CDR3 is TGCAGTGCTAGATCCGGGCACCTCCGGTATGAGCAGTTCTTC. Its translation is CSARSGHLRYEQFF.

V usage is TRBV9 and J usage is TRBJ2-3; 7 bases agree with TRBD2. The CDR3 is 15 amino acids. From germline, CDR1 is SGDLS and CDR2 YYNGEE. The trim removed 2 bases at V and 2 bases at J, leaving 5 bases unmatched. CDR3 sequence reads: CASSVRAGLTDTQYF. Written as DNA, the CDR3 is TGTGCCAGCAGCGTCAGAGCGGGACTCACAGATACGCAGTATTTT.

The chain recombines TRBV7-2 with TRBJ2-5; 9 bases fit TRBD2. The CDR3 runs to 15 residues. J lost 1 base, V lost 5 bases, and 5 bases had no gene match. Germline assignment: CDR1 SGHTA and CDR2 FQGNSA. This chain's CDR3 is CASSGSGGTQETQYF. The DNA of the CDR3 is TGTGCCAGCAGCGGCAGCGGGGGGACCCAAGAGACCCAGTACTTC.

This chain links TRBV2 with TRBJ2-3, with D maybe TRBD1 (5 bases). V shed 6 bases and J shed 2 bases, with 12 bases lying between them. Germline CDR1 reads SNHLY; CDR2 reads FYNNEI. The CDR3 consists of 14 residues. The CDR3 is CASSRAGFTDTQYF. As DNA, the CDR3 is TGTGCCAGCAGCAGGGCAGGATTCACAGATACGCAGTATTTT.

This clonotype was detected only a few times. This chain joins TRBV14 and TRBJ1-1, with D unresolved. CDR3 length: 12 residues. Trimming stripped 1 base from V and 11 bases from J, with 11 bases between. Germline values: CDR1 SGHDN, CDR2 FVKESK. The CDR3 here is CASSQVGVYAFF. CDR3 nucleotide sequence: TGTGCCAGCAGCCAAGTTGGGGTATATGCTTTCTTT.